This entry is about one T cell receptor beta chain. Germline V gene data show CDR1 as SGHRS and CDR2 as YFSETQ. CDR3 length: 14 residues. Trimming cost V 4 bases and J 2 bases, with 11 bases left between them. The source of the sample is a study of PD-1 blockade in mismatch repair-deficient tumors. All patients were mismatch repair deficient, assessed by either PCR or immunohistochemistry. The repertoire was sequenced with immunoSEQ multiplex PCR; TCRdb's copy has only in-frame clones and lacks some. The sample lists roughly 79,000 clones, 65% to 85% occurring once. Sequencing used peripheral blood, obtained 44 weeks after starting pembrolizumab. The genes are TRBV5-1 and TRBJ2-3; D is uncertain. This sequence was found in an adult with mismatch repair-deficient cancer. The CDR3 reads CASSLDISTDTQYF. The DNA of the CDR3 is TGCGCCAGCAGCCTAGACATATCCACAGATACGCAGTATTTT.